These T cell receptor beta chains were read from a single sample in a study. TCRdb reprocessed the RT-PCR reads with MiXCR, giving one entry per CDR3 protein. The sample contains hundreds of thousands of distinct CDR3 sequences, more than 13% of which appear only once. Sample: memory CD4+ T cells from blood. The origin of the receptors is a female donor in good health, serving as a healthy control. The CDR3 runs from the conserved cysteine through the conserved F or W. The order of the fields is D gene, J gene, clone size, V gene, CDR3 protein, CDR3 DNA. The D gene is left open where the match is weak. A clone size is listed for some rows: how often the clone was seen (once, few, many), or a class if it is expanded.

D gene: NA; J gene: TRBJ2-5; clone size: NA; V gene: TRBV7-2; CDR3 protein: CASSPSWAEETQYF; CDR3 DNA: TGTGCCAGCAGCCCGAGCTGGGCAGAAGAGACCCAGTACTTC
D gene: NA; J gene: TRBJ2-5; clone size: NA; V gene: TRBV11-2; CDR3 protein: CASSSGGGYQETQYF; CDR3 DNA: TGTGCCAGCAGCTCCGGCGGAGGGTACCAAGAGACCCAGTACTTC
D gene: TRBD1; J gene: TRBJ2-5; clone size: NA; V gene: TRBV9; CDR3 protein: CASSAGQEAETQYF; CDR3 DNA: TGTGCCAGCAGCGCAGGACAGGAGGCCGAGACCCAGTACTTC
D gene: TRBD2; J gene: TRBJ2-1; clone size: NA; V gene: TRBV12-3/TRBV12-4; CDR3 protein: CASRVAGQPLNEQFF; CDR3 DNA: TGTGCCAGCAGAGTAGCGGGACAACCCCTCAATGAGCAGTTCTTC
D gene: TRBD1; J gene: TRBJ2-7; clone size: many; V gene: TRBV7-2; CDR3 protein: CASTSGQGNEQYF; CDR3 DNA: TGTGCCAGCACCTCCGGACAGGGGAACGAGCAGTACTTC
D gene: NA; J gene: TRBJ1-1; clone size: many; V gene: TRBV5-5; CDR3 protein: CASSLNGGRDTEAFF; CDR3 DNA: TGTGCCAGCAGCTTGAACGGGGGTAGGGACACTGAAGCTTTCTTT
D gene: NA; J gene: TRBJ2-7; clone size: NA; V gene: TRBV7-2; CDR3 protein: CASTLGWPGPYEQYF; CDR3 DNA: TGTGCCAGCACCCTAGGGTGGCCGGGACCCTACGAGCAGTACTTC
D gene: TRBD1; J gene: TRBJ1-5; clone size: NA; V gene: TRBV7-2; CDR3 protein: CASSLGQGPQPQHF; CDR3 DNA: TGTGCCAGCAGCTTGGGACAGGGGCCCCAGCCCCAGCATTTT
D gene: NA; J gene: TRBJ1-1; clone size: NA; V gene: TRBV12-5; CDR3 protein: CASGLIIGTEAFF; CDR3 DNA: TGTGCTAGTGGTTTGATTATAGGGACTGAAGCTTTCTTT
D gene: NA; J gene: TRBJ2-2; clone size: NA; V gene: TRBV7-2; CDR3 protein: CASSLGGQITGELFF; CDR3 DNA: TGTGCCAGCAGCTTAGGTGGACAGATCACCGGGGAGCTGTTTTTT
D gene: TRBD1; J gene: TRBJ2-1; clone size: NA; V gene: TRBV9; CDR3 protein: CASSSRQGDRNEQFF; CDR3 DNA: TGTGCCAGCAGCAGCCGACAGGGGGATCGTAATGAGCAGTTCTTC
D gene: TRBD1; J gene: TRBJ2-6; clone size: NA; V gene: TRBV12-3/TRBV12-4; CDR3 protein: CASTPDRGYSGANVLTF; CDR3 DNA: TGTGCCAGCACCCCAGACAGGGGTTACTCTGGGGCCAACGTCCTGACTTTC
D gene: NA; J gene: TRBJ2-7; clone size: NA; V gene: TRBV5-1; CDR3 protein: CASSLDRGGLEQYF; CDR3 DNA: TGCGCCAGCAGCTTGGACAGGGGAGGCCTCGAGCAGTACTTC
D gene: NA; J gene: TRBJ2-7; clone size: many; V gene: TRBV10-3; CDR3 protein: CAISEFQGTTGSYEQYF; CDR3 DNA: TGTGCCATCAGTGAGTTCCAAGGGACCACGGGCTCCTACGAGCAGTACTTC
D gene: NA; J gene: TRBJ2-2; clone size: many; V gene: TRBV6-6; CDR3 protein: CAASSGYTGELFF; CDR3 DNA: TGTGCCGCCTCATCAGGCTACACCGGGGAGCTGTTTTTT
D gene: NA; J gene: TRBJ2-1; clone size: NA; V gene: TRBV7-2; CDR3 protein: CASSGAANNEQFF; CDR3 DNA: TGTGCCAGCAGCGGAGCGGCCAACAATGAGCAGTTCTTC
D gene: TRBD1; J gene: TRBJ2-3; clone size: NA; V gene: TRBV6-1; CDR3 protein: CASSENFRDSTFSGTDTQYF; CDR3 DNA: TGTGCCAGCAGTGAGAACTTCCGGGACAGCACATTTTCTGGCACAGATACGCAGTATTTT
D gene: NA; J gene: TRBJ1-2; clone size: many; V gene: TRBV6-6; CDR3 protein: CASRPTVGGLGYTF; CDR3 DNA: TGTGCCAGCAGGCCGACCGTGGGAGGGTTAGGCTACACCTTC
D gene: NA; J gene: TRBJ2-7; clone size: few; V gene: TRBV11-1; CDR3 protein: CASSPPGEVHEQYF; CDR3 DNA: TGTGCCAGCAGCCCCCCCGGTGAAGTCCACGAGCAGTACTTC
D gene: NA; J gene: TRBJ1-4; clone size: few; V gene: TRBV5-1; CDR3 protein: CASSLEGANEKLFF; CDR3 DNA: TGCGCCAGCAGCTTGGAAGGGGCTAATGAAAAACTGTTTTTT
D gene: NA; J gene: TRBJ2-1; clone size: many; V gene: TRBV6-5; CDR3 protein: CASSRRAMDSYNEQFF; CDR3 DNA: TGTGCCAGCAGTCGACGCGCAATGGACAGCTACAATGAGCAGTTCTTC
D gene: NA; J gene: TRBJ2-7; clone size: many; V gene: TRBV20-1; CDR3 protein: CSAAGRDEQYF; CDR3 DNA: TGCAGTGCCGCCGGACGCGACGAGCAGTACTTC
D gene: TRBD2; J gene: TRBJ2-3; clone size: few; V gene: TRBV18; CDR3 protein: CASSRRSAGGFTDTQYF; CDR3 DNA: TGTGCCAGCTCACGGCGAAGCGCGGGAGGGTTCACAGATACGCAGTATTTT
D gene: NA; J gene: TRBJ2-4; clone size: NA; V gene: TRBV20-1; CDR3 protein: CSATAAGTNIQYF; CDR3 DNA: TGCAGTGCTACGGCTGCGGGAACAAACATTCAGTACTTC
D gene: TRBD2; J gene: TRBJ2-3; clone size: few; V gene: TRBV5-6; CDR3 protein: CASSYDSGGARTDTQYF; CDR3 DNA: TGTGCCAGCAGCTACGATAGCGGGGGGGCCCGCACAGATACGCAGTATTTT
D gene: NA; J gene: TRBJ1-1; clone size: NA; V gene: TRBV20-1; CDR3 protein: CSAPRANTNTEAFF; CDR3 DNA: TGCAGTGCCCCGAGGGCGAATACGAACACTGAAGCTTTCTTT
D gene: TRBD2; J gene: TRBJ2-1; clone size: NA; V gene: TRBV20-1; CDR3 protein: CSARVASGGPERHNEQFF; CDR3 DNA: TGCAGTGCTAGAGTAGCCAGCGGGGGGCCGGAACGTCACAATGAGCAGTTCTTC
D gene: TRBD1; J gene: TRBJ2-1; clone size: many; V gene: TRBV24-1; CDR3 protein: CATSEGQGGWNEQFF; CDR3 DNA: TGTGCCACCAGTGAGGGACAGGGAGGTTGGAATGAGCAGTTCTTC
D gene: NA; J gene: TRBJ1-5; clone size: few; V gene: TRBV12-3/TRBV12-4; CDR3 protein: CASSTGGPQHF; CDR3 DNA: TGTGCCAGCAGTACCGGGGGCCCCCAGCATTTT
D gene: NA; J gene: TRBJ1-2; clone size: few; V gene: TRBV10-3; CDR3 protein: CAISESRLGYTF; CDR3 DNA: TGTGCCATCAGTGAGTCAAGGCTTGGCTACACCTTC
D gene: TRBD2; J gene: TRBJ2-1; clone size: few; V gene: TRBV28; CDR3 protein: CASSLWEGLAAYNEQFF; CDR3 DNA: TGTGCCAGCAGTTTATGGGAGGGACTAGCGGCCTACAATGAGCAGTTCTTC
D gene: NA; J gene: TRBJ2-3; clone size: few; V gene: TRBV7-6; CDR3 protein: CASSLAPPGPSTDTQYF; CDR3 DNA: TGTGCCAGCAGCTTAGCGCCGCCAGGGCCTAGCACAGATACGCAGTATTTT
D gene: NA; J gene: TRBJ1-6; clone size: many; V gene: TRBV29-1; CDR3 protein: CSVTLGTNNSPLHF; CDR3 DNA: TGCAGCGTGACTTTAGGAACCAATAATTCACCCCTCCACTTT
D gene: NA; J gene: TRBJ2-3; clone size: many; V gene: TRBV20-1; CDR3 protein: CSASVADTQYF; CDR3 DNA: TGCAGTGCTAGTGTAGCGGATACGCAGTATTTT
D gene: NA; J gene: TRBJ2-6; clone size: many; V gene: TRBV29-1; CDR3 protein: CSVSTGPSGANVLTF; CDR3 DNA: TGCAGCGTTTCGACAGGTCCCTCTGGGGCCAACGTCCTGACTTTC
D gene: TRBD1; J gene: TRBJ2-7; clone size: many; V gene: TRBV24-1; CDR3 protein: CATSDTNRGGGYEQYF; CDR3 DNA: TGTGCCACCAGTGATACCAACAGGGGTGGCGGCTACGAGCAGTACTTC
D gene: TRBD2; J gene: TRBJ2-1; clone size: many; V gene: TRBV5-1; CDR3 protein: CASSMQAGGFNEQFF; CDR3 DNA: TGCGCCAGCAGCATGCAAGCGGGAGGGTTCAATGAGCAGTTCTTC